The 19 T cell receptor beta chains in this list originate from one sample, sequenced in a study of blood T cell repertoires in COVID-19. Data came from immunoSEQ multiplex PCR; TCRdb stores just in-frame clones and leaves some out. Here the sample spans approximately 190,000 clones, roughly four fifths being singletons. Sequenced material: peripheral blood. The receptors were sampled from a woman aged 25 to 39 with acute or convalescent COVID-19.

The V gene is TRBV18, the J gene TRBJ2-3, with D maybe TRBD1 (6 bases). Deletions cut 6 bases from V and 3 bases from J, with 19 bases between. CDR3 length: 16 residues. Germline CDR1 KGHSH, CDR2 LQKENI. DNA for the CDR3: TGTGCCAGCTCCCGAAGGTCGGACAGTTTTACAGATACGCAGTATTTT. Amino acids: CASSRRSDSFTDTQYF.

The chain couples TRBV19 to TRBJ2-7; 10 nucleotides align to TRBD1. CDR1 is LNHDA and CDR2 is SQIVND in the germline V gene (reference sequence). J lost 7 bases, V lost 7 bases, and 13 bases had no gene match. The CDR3 consists of 15 residues. CDR3: CASKERGQGRREQYF. The CDR3 DNA is TGTGCCAGTAAGGAACGGGGACAGGGGAGAAGGGAGCAGTACTTC.

The chain employs TRBV7-3 and TRBJ2-7; 13 bases are shared with TRBD2. CDR1 is SGHTA, CDR2 FQGTGA, per germline. V lost 6 bases, J lost 5 bases, and 4 bases stayed unmatched. The CDR3 is 14 amino acids. The CDR3 reads CASSRGLAGNEQYF. The CDR3 coding sequence is TGTGCCAGCAGTAGGGGACTAGCGGGGAACGAGCAGTACTTC.

This chain joins TRBV6-5 and TRBJ2-4, with TRBD1 matching 7 bases. The CDR3 has 16 residues. The ends lost 1 base at V and 5 bases at J; junction bases unmatched: 8. Germline assignment: CDR1 MNHEY and CDR2 SVGAGI. The CDR3 region has the DNA TGTGCCAGCAGTTACTGGGAACAGGGGCGGGAAAACATTCAGTACTTC. Protein product: CASSYWEQGRENIQYF.

The chain combines TRBV27 with TRBJ2-1, with 7 bases matching TRBD2. The CDR3 runs to 15 residues. From germline, CDR1 is MNHEY and CDR2 SMNVEV (reference sequence). J gave up 5 bases and V 3 bases, and 7 bases lay outside the gene matches. The CDR3 region has the DNA TGTGCCAGCAGTTTGGCGGGGGAAAACAACAATGAGCAGTTCTTC. Encoded protein: CASSLAGENNNEQFF.

This sequence joins TRBV5-1 and TRBJ1-3, with D unresolved. CDR1 is SGHRS and CDR2 is YFSETQ in the germline V gene. This CDR3 has 16 residues. V gave up 0 bases and J gave up 2 bases, with 12 bases separating them. This CDR3 is CASSLELGGPGNTIYF. The DNA for the CDR3 is TGCGCCAGCAGCTTGGAACTTGGTGGGCCTGGAAACACCATATATTTT.

This clone was recorded only once. The chain recombines TRBV5-1 with TRBJ2-5, with TRBD2 as a possible D gene (6 bases). Germline V gives CDR1 SGHRS, CDR2 YFSETQ. The CDR3 runs 11 residues. V lost 7 bases and J lost 4, with 8 bases in between. This CDR3 is CASRELETQYF. The CDR3 bases are TGCGCCAGCCGGGAGTTAGAGACCCAGTACTTC.

This chain connects TRBV6-5 to TRBJ1-1; 12 positions agree with TRBD1. Germline CDR1 reads MNHEY; CDR2 reads SVGAGI. CDR3 size: 15 residues. V lost 0 bases to trimming and J lost 11 bases; unmatched junction nucleotides: 7. The CDR3 DNA is TGTGCCAGCAGTTACTCAGGCGGGGGACAGGGGGCCGCTTTCTTT. Protein sequence: CASSYSGGGQGAAFF.

This rearrangement joins TRBV15 to TRBJ2-7, with a tentative D call TRBD1 (6 bases). The CDR3 loop spans 14 amino acids. Between the trimmed V and J ends, which lost 5 bases and 3 bases, there was a span of 14 bases. CDR1 and CDR2 from the germline V gene are LNHNV and YYDKDF (reference sequence). The CDR3 nucleotides read TGTGCCACCAGCGTAACAGGGTCGGGCTACGAGCAGTACTTC. It encodes CATSVTGSGYEQYF.

The chain recombines TRBV12-3 or TRBV12-4 with TRBJ2-1, with D uncertain. The ends were cut back, 5 bases at V and 4 bases at J, with 6 bases in the middle. The CDR3 has 12 amino acids. Here the CDR3 DNA reads TGTGCCAGCAGTCCCCGGTACAATGAGCAGTTCTTC. It specifies CASSPRYNEQFF.

The rearrangement links TRBV28 to TRBJ1-5; TRBD1 aligns across 7 bases. CDR1 and CDR2 (germline): MDHEN, SYDVKM. Trimming cost V 7 bases and J 2 bases; bases outside gene matches: 8. The CDR3 sequence is 15 residues long. CDR3 protein: CASTRQGVGNQPQHF. In DNA, the CDR3 is TGTGCCAGCACCAGACAGGGAGTCGGCAATCAGCCCCAGCATTTT. Variable domain in full (rest from reference TRBV28 and TRBJ1-5): DVKVTQSSRYLVKRTGEKVFLECVQDMDHENMFWYRQDPGLGLRLIYFSYDVKMKEKGDIPEGYSVSREKKERFSLILESASTNQTSMYLCASTRQGVGNQPQHFGDGTRLSIL.

V is TRBV30 and J is TRBJ2-7; 8 positions agree with TRBD1. V dropped 1 base and J dropped 6; count of bases not matched to a gene: 8. Germline loops: CDR1 GTSNPN, CDR2 SVGIG (reference sequence). The CDR3 is 14 residues long. CDR3 bases: TGTGCCTGGAGTGCAACCCCCGGGACAGGCGAGCAGTACTTC. The encoded protein is CAWSATPGTGEQYF.

The gene calls are TRBV5-1 and TRBJ2-1; TRBD2 is a possible D gene (7 bases). V was trimmed by 1 base and J by 2 bases, leaving 13 bases between them. Germline CDR1 SGHRS, CDR2 YFSETQ. This CDR3 region has 16 residues. The CDR3 loop reads CASSLMAGATYNEQFF. The CDR3 region has the DNA TGCGCCAGCAGCTTGATGGCGGGGGCGACCTACAATGAGCAGTTCTTC.

This clone was detected once. The V and J genes are TRBV30 and TRBJ2-7; possibly TRBD2 for D (7 bases). Per the germline V gene, CDR1 is GTSNPN and CDR2 is SVGIG (reference sequence). The CDR3 sequence is 14 residues long. The V and J ends lost 5 bases and 4 bases respectively, with 18 bases between them. The CDR3 coding sequence is TGTGCCTGGTCAAAGGGGGAGGGCCCTTACGAGCAGTACTTC. Encoded protein: CAWSKGEGPYEQYF.

The chain joins TRBV15 to TRBJ2-3, with D unresolved. This CDR3 is 15 amino acids long. V gave up 0 bases and J gave up 9 bases, with 16 bases separating them. Germline CDR1 and CDR2: LNHNV and YYDKDF (reference sequence). The chain's CDR3 is CATSRDPGGPSTQYF. The CDR3 DNA sequence: TGTGCCACCAGCAGAGATCCCGGTGGGCCTTCAACGCAGTATTTT.

The chain has TRBV27 and TRBJ2-5; D is perhaps TRBD2 (6 bases). V dropped 5 bases and J dropped 5 bases, with 15 bases sitting between them. The length of the CDR3 is 14 residues. The germline V gene has CDR1 MNHEY and CDR2 SMNVEV (reference sequence). The CDR3 DNA reads as TGTGCCAGCAGTATACGACCTAGCGTGGAGACCCAGTACTTC. It specifies CASSIRPSVETQYF.

The rearrangement joins TRBV7-6 to TRBJ2-5, with 7 bases fitting TRBD1. Germline CDR1 is SGHVS and CDR2 is FNYEAQ. The V segment lost 5 bases and the J segment 5 bases; nucleotides outside the gene matches: 11. The CDR3 is 15 residues long. CDR3 bases: TGTGCCAGCAGCCCCGGGACAGCCCAGGTGGAGACCCAGTACTTC. Translating gives CASSPGTAQVETQYF.

The CDR3 nucleotides are TGTGCCAGCAGCGGAGGACCGGGAGAGACCCAGTACTTC. It yields the protein CASSGGPGETQYF. The rearrangement joins TRBV11-3 to TRBJ2-5; perhaps TRBD2 as D (5 bases). Trimming stripped 5 bases from V and 4 bases from J, with 11 bases between. This CDR3 comprises 13 residues. Germline assignment: CDR1 SGHNT and CDR2 YENEEA. The whole variable domain, filled in from reference TRBV11-3 and TRBJ2-5, reads EAGVVQSPRYKIIEKKQPVAFWCNPISGHNTLYWYLQNLGQGPELLIRYENEEAVDDSQLPKDRFSAERLKGVDSTLKIQPAELGDSAVYLCASSGGPGETQYFGPGTRLLVL.

Turning to this clone: The same CDR3 arises from other DNA sequences in this sample as well. The chain uses TRBV15 and TRBJ1-4; 7 bases line up with TRBD1. Germline V gives CDR1 LNHNV, CDR2 YYDKDF (reference sequence). The CDR3 is 17 residues long. V lost 0 bases and J lost 7; bases outside the gene matches: 11. CDR3 residues: CATSRDYTGDLSEKLFF. CDR3 sequence (DNA): TGTGCCACCAGCAGAGATTATACAGGGGACTTGTCTGAAAAACTGTTTTTT.